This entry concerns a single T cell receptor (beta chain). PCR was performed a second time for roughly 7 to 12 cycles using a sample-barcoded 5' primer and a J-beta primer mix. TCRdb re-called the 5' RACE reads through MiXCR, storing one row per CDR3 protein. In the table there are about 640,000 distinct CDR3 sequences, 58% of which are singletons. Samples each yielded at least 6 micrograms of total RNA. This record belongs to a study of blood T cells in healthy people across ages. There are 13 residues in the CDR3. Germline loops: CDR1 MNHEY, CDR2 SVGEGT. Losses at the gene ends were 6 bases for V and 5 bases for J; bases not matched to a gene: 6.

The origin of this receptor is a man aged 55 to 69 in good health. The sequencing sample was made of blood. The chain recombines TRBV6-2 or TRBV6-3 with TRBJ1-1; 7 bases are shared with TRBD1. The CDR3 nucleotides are TGTGCCAGCAGCCAGGGACAGCGAACTGAAGCTTTCTTT. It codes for CASSQGQRTEAFF.